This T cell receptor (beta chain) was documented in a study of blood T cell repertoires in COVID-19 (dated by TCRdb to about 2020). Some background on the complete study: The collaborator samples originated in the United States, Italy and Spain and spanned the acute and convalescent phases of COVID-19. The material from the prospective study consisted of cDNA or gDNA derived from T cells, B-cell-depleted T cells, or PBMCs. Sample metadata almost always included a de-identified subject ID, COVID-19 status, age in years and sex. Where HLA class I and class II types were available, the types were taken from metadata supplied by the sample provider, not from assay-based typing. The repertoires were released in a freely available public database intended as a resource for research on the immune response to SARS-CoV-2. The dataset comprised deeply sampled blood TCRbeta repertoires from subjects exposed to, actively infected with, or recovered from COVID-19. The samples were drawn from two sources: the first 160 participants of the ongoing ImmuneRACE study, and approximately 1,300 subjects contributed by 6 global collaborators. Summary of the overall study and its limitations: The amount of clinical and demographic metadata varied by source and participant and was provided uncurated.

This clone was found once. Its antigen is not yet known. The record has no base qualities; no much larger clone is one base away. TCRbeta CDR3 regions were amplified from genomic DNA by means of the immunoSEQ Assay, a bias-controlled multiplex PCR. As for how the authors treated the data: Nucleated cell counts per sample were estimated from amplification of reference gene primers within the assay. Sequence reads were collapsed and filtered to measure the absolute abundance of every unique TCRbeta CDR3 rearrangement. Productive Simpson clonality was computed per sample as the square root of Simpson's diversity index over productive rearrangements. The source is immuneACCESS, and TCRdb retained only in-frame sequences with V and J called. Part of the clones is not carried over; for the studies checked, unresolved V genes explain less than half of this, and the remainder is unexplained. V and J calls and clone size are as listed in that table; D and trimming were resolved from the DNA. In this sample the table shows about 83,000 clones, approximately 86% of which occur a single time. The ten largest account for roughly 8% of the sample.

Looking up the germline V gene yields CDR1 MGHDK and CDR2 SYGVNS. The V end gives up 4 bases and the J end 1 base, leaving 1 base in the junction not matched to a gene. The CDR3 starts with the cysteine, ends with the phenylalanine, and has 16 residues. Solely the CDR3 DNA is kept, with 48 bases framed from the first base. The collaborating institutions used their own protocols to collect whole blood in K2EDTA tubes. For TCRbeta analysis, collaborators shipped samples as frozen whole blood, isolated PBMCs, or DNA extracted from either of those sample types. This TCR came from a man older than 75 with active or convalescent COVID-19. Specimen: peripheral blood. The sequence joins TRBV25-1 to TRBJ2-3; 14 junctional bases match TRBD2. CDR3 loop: CASSATSGGGTDTQYF. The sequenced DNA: TGTGCCAGCAGTGCGACTAGCGGGGGGGGCACAGATACGCAGTATTTT.